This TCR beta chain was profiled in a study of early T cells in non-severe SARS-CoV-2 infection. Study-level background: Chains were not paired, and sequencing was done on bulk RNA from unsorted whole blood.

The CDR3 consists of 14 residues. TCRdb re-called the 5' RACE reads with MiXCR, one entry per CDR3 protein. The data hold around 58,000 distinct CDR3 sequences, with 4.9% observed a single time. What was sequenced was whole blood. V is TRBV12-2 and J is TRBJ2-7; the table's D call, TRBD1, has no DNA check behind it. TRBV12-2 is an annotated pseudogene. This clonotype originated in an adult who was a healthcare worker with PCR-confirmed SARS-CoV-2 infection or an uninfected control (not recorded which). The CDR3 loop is CASRPGPNSYEQYF. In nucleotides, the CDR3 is TGTGCAAGTCGCCCCGGGCCCAATTCCTACGAGCAGTACTTC.